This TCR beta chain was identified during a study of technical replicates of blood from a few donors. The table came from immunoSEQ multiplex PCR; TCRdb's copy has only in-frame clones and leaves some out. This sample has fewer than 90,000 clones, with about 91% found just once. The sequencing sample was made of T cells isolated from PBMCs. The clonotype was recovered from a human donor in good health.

CDR3 sequence: CASSILGTANEKLFF. CDR3 DNA sequence: TGTGCCAGCAGCATTCTTGGGACAGCTAATGAAAAACTGTTTTTT. The genes are TRBV7-9 and TRBJ1-4, with 7 bases aligning to TRBD1. Trimming cost V 5 bases and J 3 bases; bases outside gene matches: 6. Germline CDR1 and CDR2: SEHNR and FQNEAQ (reference sequence). The CDR3 runs to 15 residues.